The clone carrying this T cell receptor beta chain has a single count. Its antigen is still unknown. The entry originates in a study of blood T cell dynamics during melanoma immunotherapy. At the level of the study: Metastatic melanoma patients received first-line pembrolizumab or nivolumab plus ipilimumab.

Time point denoted: week 3, after first cycle of checkpoint inhibitor. Notes on the study in general: Cell-free DNA CDR3 sequences most resembled the immune-effector CD8+ subset, which was also most clonal.

Germline CDR1 MRHNA, CDR2 SNTAGT. The CDR3 consists of 15 residues. The ends lost 2 bases at V and 3 bases at J; junction bases unmatched: 5. Here immunoSEQ multiplex PCR was the method, and the copy in TCRdb shows in-frame clones only, minus some. This table has fewer than 20,000 clones, about 95% appearing once. The specimen comprised effector memory CD8+ T cells from blood, sampled from a patient treated with checkpoint blockade. The chain has TRBV6-4 and TRBJ2-7; 9 bases line up with TRBD2. The sequence derives from a human donor with melanoma. CDR3 amino acids: CASSDLELAGYEQYF. CDR3 DNA: TGTGCCAGCAGTGACCTGGAACTAGCGGGCTACGAGCAGTACTTC.